The 20 T cell receptor beta chains below come from one sample, sequenced in a study of blood T cells in healthy people across ages (dated by TCRdb to the mid-2010s). Receptor amplification or capture employed 5' RACE. Reads for this sample came from an Illumina HiSeq 2500. The second PCR ran for roughly 7 to 12 cycles and used a J-beta primer mix along with a sample-barcoded 5' primer. Using fastp at Q25 and MiXCR, TCRdb reprocessed the public reads and kept productive beta chains. Each entry is one CDR3 protein sequence, shown with its most common DNA and genes. For this sample the table gives approximately 400,000 distinct CDR3 sequences, of which 45% to 65% were detected only once. 45% to 55% of the sample is held by the ten biggest clonotypes. The sample consisted of blood. The receptors come from a man in his sixties in good health.

This clonotype was seen a handful of times. The chain links TRBV4-3 to TRBJ2-3; 10 bases line up with TRBD1. CDR3 length: 17 amino acids. The ends lost 2 bases at V and 1 base at J; junction bases unmatched: 6. Germline values: CDR1 LGHNA, CDR2 YSLEER. For the CDR3, the DNA is TGCGCCAGCAGCCAACAAGTCGGGACAGGGGGCACAGATACGCAGTATTTT. This encodes CASSQQVGTGGTDTQYF.

This sequence joins TRBV27 and TRBJ2-7; TRBD1 is a possible D gene (5 bases). Germline CDR1 is MNHEY and CDR2 is SMNVEV (reference sequence). There are 14 residues in the CDR3. V was pared by 2 bases and J by 5 bases, with 13 bases between. CDR3 in amino acids: CASSLMGQGNEQYF. CDR3 coding DNA: TGTGCCAGCAGTTTAATGGGCCAGGGTAACGAGCAGTACTTC.

This clonotype has a single count. This chain joins TRBV12-3 or TRBV12-4 and TRBJ2-1; a weak D match, TRBD1 (6 bases). The ends were cut back, 6 bases at V and 0 bases at J, with 15 bases in the middle. The CDR3 is made up of 16 amino acids. The CDR3 nucleotides read TGTGCCAGCAGCCTCAGACAGGAGAGCTCCTACAATGAGCAGTTCTTC. The encoded protein is CASSLRQESSYNEQFF.

Comment on this clonotype: A read error is possible here, since a much larger clone lies one base away. The chain links TRBV29-1 to TRBJ2-1; 7 nucleotides match TRBD2. The CDR3 runs 13 residues. The V gene's germline CDR1 is SQVTM and CDR2 ANQGSEA. The trim removed 7 bases at V and 5 bases at J, leaving 8 bases unmatched. The CDR3 coding sequence is TGCAGCGCCCTCAGCGGGATTAACAATGAGCAGTTCTTC. Amino acids: CSALSGINNEQFF.

The V gene is TRBV27, the J gene TRBJ2-7, with 7 nucleotides matching TRBD1. V was clipped by 6 bases and J by 2 bases; unmatched bases: 4. The CDR3 covers 13 residues. In germline, CDR1 is MNHEY, CDR2 SMNVEV (reference sequence). The CDR3: CASRWQGAYEQYF. In nucleotides, the CDR3 is TGTGCCAGCAGATGGCAGGGGGCCTACGAGCAGTACTTC.

The rearrangement uses TRBV12-3 or TRBV12-4 and TRBJ1-4; TRBD1 aligns across 7 bases. The CDR3 runs 15 residues. V shed 4 bases, J shed 10 bases, and the junction held 12 bases outside the gene matches. This CDR3 is CASSSQHRRGRKLFF. In DNA, the CDR3 is TGTGCCAGCAGTTCCCAACACCGAAGGGGGCGAAAACTGTTTTTT.

As for this clonotype: A much larger clone is a single base away; this may be a read error. This CDR3 reads CASSLARISYKQYF. In DNA, the CDR3 is TGCGCCAGCAGCTTGGCACGGATCTCCTACAAGCAGTACTTC. The rearrangement uses TRBV5-1 and TRBJ2-7; D uncertain. CDR1 is SGHRS, CDR2 YFSETQ, per germline. The CDR3 sequence is 14 residues long.

The chain has TRBV20-1 and TRBJ2-7, with a possible D match to TRBD2 (6 bases). This CDR3 comprises 13 residues. The V and J ends lost 1 base and 5 bases respectively, with 12 bases between them. The germline V gene has CDR1 DFQATT and CDR2 SNEGSKA (reference sequence). The CDR3 DNA is TGCAGTGCTAGAGGGGAGGATCCCAACGAGCAGTACTTC. Its translation: CSARGEDPNEQYF.

The sample holds many counts of this clonotype. The chain couples TRBV28 to TRBJ1-2, with TRBD1 as a possible D gene (6 bases). CDR3 length: 12 amino acids. In germline, CDR1 is MDHEN, CDR2 SYDVKM. Deletions cut 4 bases from V and 8 bases from J, with 11 bases between. The chain's CDR3 is CASSSEGDGYTF. The CDR3 DNA follows: TGTGCCAGCAGTTCAGAGGGGGACGGCTACACCTTC.

This chain joins TRBV3-1 and TRBJ2-1; the match to TRBD2 covers 10 bases. Germline lookup yields CDR1 LGHDT and CDR2 YNNKEL (reference sequence). CDR3 length: 17 residues. The V segment lost 0 bases and the J segment 1 base; nucleotides outside the gene matches: 3. CDR3 amino acids: CASSQEPSGGSYNEQFF. Here the CDR3 DNA reads TGTGCCAGCAGCCAAGAGCCTAGCGGGGGATCCTACAATGAGCAGTTCTTC.

This chain connects TRBV7-3 to TRBJ1-1; D gene unclear. Trimming took off 6 bases at V and 3 bases at J, with 11 bases between the two ends. The CDR3 consists of 13 residues. Per the germline V gene, CDR1 is SGHTA and CDR2 is FQGTGA. In DNA, the CDR3 is TGTGCCAGCAGAGACAACAGCTACACTGAAGCTTTCTTT. Protein: CASRDNSYTEAFF.

This clonotype appeared a few times. V gene TRBV4-1 combines with J gene TRBJ2-7; 8 positions agree with TRBD2. This CDR3 spans 16 amino acids. After removal of 3 bases from V and 6 bases from J, the junction contained 13 bases not matched to a gene. Germline lookup yields CDR1 MGHRA and CDR2 YSYEKL. CDR3 nucleotide sequence: TGCGCCAGCAGCCACCCCGGGGGGGGAGCTCCTATCGAGCAGTACTTC. Protein product: CASSHPGGGAPIEQYF.

J is TRBJ2-3 and V is TRBV29-1; no reliable D call. CDR1 and CDR2 (germline): SQVTM, ANQGSEA. The CDR3 is made up of 13 amino acids. Trimming shortened V by 8 bases and J by 4 bases, and 16 bases separated the two germline ends. Written as DNA, the CDR3 is TGCAGCCTCACTTCCAGTAGGGCAGATACGCAGTATTTT. Its translation is CSLTSSRADTQYF.

This chain joins TRBV27 and TRBJ1-1, with 7 bases that match TRBD1. From germline, CDR1 is MNHEY and CDR2 SMNVEV (reference sequence). V was pared by 5 bases and J by 9 bases, with 9 bases of the junction left unmatched. There are 13 residues in the CDR3. CDR3 protein: CASSARDRPKAFF. DNA for the CDR3: TGTGCCAGCAGTGCCCGGGACAGACCCAAAGCTTTCTTT.

In its sample, this clonotype was seen a few times. This chain connects TRBV28 to TRBJ2-5; 7 bases fit TRBD2. With V trimmed by 8 bases and J by 0 bases, 9 bases remained unmatched. The CDR3 contains 15 residues. CDR1 MDHEN and CDR2 SYDVKM come from the germline V gene. CDR3: CASREAGANQETQYF. Written as DNA, the CDR3 is TGTGCCAGCCGGGAGGCGGGAGCCAACCAAGAGACCCAGTACTTC.

Worth noting for this clonotype: This may be a read error, as it is one base from a much larger clone. This rearrangement joins TRBV9 to TRBJ2-3, with unresolved D. Germline lookup yields CDR1 SGDLS and CDR2 YYNGEE. The CDR3 loop spans 13 amino acids. CDR3 region: CASSVAPEATRYF. CDR3 in DNA: TGTGCCAGCAGCGTAGCTCCCGAAGCTACGCGGTATTTT.

This clonotype was detected only a few times. The chain carries TRBV7-8 and TRBJ2-7; 12 bases are shared with TRBD2. Trimming took 3 bases from V and 4 from J; bases not matched to a gene: 13. Germline CDR1 and CDR2: SGHVS and FQNEAQ. The CDR3 has 18 residues. The CDR3 coding sequence is TGTGCCAGCAGCTTGGCCTCGCGGACTAGCGGGATAGGGTACGAGCAGTACTTC. It encodes CASSLASRTSGIGYEQYF.

This clonotype was seen a few times. J is TRBJ2-2 and V is TRBV7-2, with D unclear. CDR3 length: 14 residues. Deletions cut 5 bases from V and 1 base from J, with 8 bases between. The germline V gene has CDR1 SGHTA and CDR2 FQGNSA. The DNA for the CDR3 is TGTGCCAGCAGCCTGTACCTGAACACCGGGGAGCTGTTTTTT. It translates to CASSLYLNTGELFF.

This clonotype appeared many times. J is TRBJ2-7 and V is TRBV7-9; TRBD2 matches at 12 bases. V lost 2 bases to trimming and J lost 7 bases; unmatched junction nucleotides: 12. Per the germline V gene, CDR1 is SEHNR and CDR2 is FQNEAQ (reference sequence). The CDR3 spans 17 residues. CDR3 in amino acids: CASSLWSLAGGPREQYF. DNA of the CDR3: TGTGCCAGCAGCTTATGGTCCCTAGCGGGAGGGCCAAGGGAGCAGTACTTC.

The chain uses TRBV24-1 and TRBJ2-6; D might be TRBD1 or TRBD2, each matching 5 bases. This CDR3 region has 17 residues. Germline lookup yields CDR1 KGHDR and CDR2 SFDVKD. V lost 3 bases and J 4 bases, leaving 15 bases between the germline ends. CDR3 region: CATSDPFEGPGANVLTF. CDR3 nucleotides: TGTGCCACCAGTGATCCATTCGAGGGGCCGGGGGCCAACGTCCTGACTTTC.